The T cell receptor beta chain under discussion was sequenced for a study of shared clonotypes between healthy human individuals. On this clone itself: The antigen is undetermined.

Every donor was a Caucasian adult from Nashville, Tennessee. Measured with immunoSEQ multiplex PCR; TCRdb has only the in-frame clones, and not every one. Of over a million clones in the sample, roughly 70% are singletons; the top ten hold 1.5%. Study results and caveats: How much donors shared clonotypes was expected to be affected by sequencing depth. Some clonotypes were shared by all four sorted-subset donors, while others were not shared. The non-shared ones had lower generation probabilities than the shared ones. Few donors restricted represented genetic and exposure-history diversity.

The origin of this receptor is a man in his late teens or twenties in good health. The sample was memory CD4+ T cells sorted from blood. Subset denoted: CD45RA-negative fraction.

The CDR3 reads CASSQAMLETQYF. The CDR3 coding sequence is TGCGCCAGCAGCCAAGCGATGTTGGAGACCCAGTACTTC. The chain recombines TRBV4-1 with TRBJ2-5; D gene ambiguous. The CDR3 sequence is 13 residues long. Per germline, CDR1 MGHRA and CDR2 YSYEKL. V lost 1 base to trimming and J lost 5 bases, with 8 bases between them.